The next 31 T cell receptor beta chains were all read from a single sample in a study of vaccination and CD4 T cells after COVID-19. These receptors lack a known antigen. Cultured CD4+ T cell DNA was sequenced using the Oncomine TCR Beta short-read assay. MiXCR was run by TCRdb on the PCR reads, yielding one entry per CDR3 protein. The data contain 20,000 to 30,000 distinct CDR3 sequences, around 69% of them singletons. Documented treatment: roughly 10-day PBMC culture with coronavirus spike peptide pools or control peptides (ViraFEST assay). Sequencing was performed on CD4+ T cells from blood, cultured in vitro, taken after SARS-CoV-2 vaccination. All receptors come from a human donor who received a COVID-19 vaccine.

For this clonotype: At one end the junction does not follow the germline gene, possibly because of a read error. The V and J genes are TRBV24-1 and TRBJ2-7, with TRBD1 as a possible D gene (5 bases). Germline V gene sequence: CDR1 KGHDR, CDR2 SFDVKD. CDR3 length: 15 residues. The CDR3 sequence is CATSDPGQGSHEQYF. The CDR3 DNA follows: TGTGCCACCAGTGATCCCGGGCAGGGCTCCCACGAGCAGTACTTC.

This clonotype turned up a few times. This chain connects TRBV27 to TRBJ2-5, with TRBD2 matching over 10 bases. In germline, CDR1 is MNHEY, CDR2 SMNVEV (reference sequence). Trimming took 6 bases from V and 5 from J; bases not matched to a gene: 0. CDR3 size: 12 residues. CDR3 sequence: CASRAGGETQYF. DNA for the CDR3: TGTGCCAGCAGAGCGGGGGGGGAGACCCAGTACTTC.

The gene calls are TRBV14 and TRBJ2-5, with D perhaps given as TRBD1 or TRBD2 (5 bases each). The CDR3 consists of 15 residues. The V gene's germline CDR1 is SGHDN and CDR2 FVKESK. V was cut by 1 base and J by 4 bases, with 13 bases left in between. The CDR3: CASSQGSGAVETQYF. The CDR3 coding sequence is TGTGCCAGCAGCCAAGGATCCGGGGCAGTAGAGACCCAGTACTTC.

The V and J genes are TRBV19 and TRBJ2-2; TRBD2 matches at 14 bases. Germline V gene lookup returns CDR1 LNHDA and CDR2 SQIVND (reference sequence). Trimming at V came to 4 bases and at J to 7 bases, leaving 8 bases not matched to a gene. This CDR3 is built from 17 residues. The CDR3 reads CASSTGLAGDRVGELFF. For the CDR3, the DNA is TGTGCCAGTAGTACGGGACTAGCGGGGGACAGGGTCGGGGAGCTGTTTTTT.

This clonotype appeared a few times. V usage is TRBV18 and J usage is TRBJ2-3, with D possibly matching TRBD1 (6 bases). V lost 0 bases to trimming and J lost 4 bases, with 11 bases between them. Germline V CDR1 and CDR2: KGHSH, LQKENI. There are 15 residues in the CDR3. The CDR3 here is CASSPPQGGPDTQYF. CDR3 bases: TGTGCCAGCTCACCACCACAGGGCGGTCCAGATACGCAGTATTTT. The whole variable domain, filled in from reference TRBV18 and TRBJ2-3, reads NAGVMQNPRHLVRRRGQEARLRCSPMKGHSHVYWYRQLPEEGLKFMVYLQKENIIDESGMPKERFSAEFPKEGPSILRIQQVVRGDSAAYFCASSPPQGGPDTQYFGPGTRLTVL.

J is TRBJ1-6 and V is TRBV25-1; D perhaps matches TRBD1 (5 bases). The CDR3 length is 14 residues. With 7 bases removed from V and 5 bases from J, the gap between germline ends came to 12 bases. Germline V gene sequence: CDR1 MGHDK, CDR2 SYGVNS. The CDR3 sequence is CASTLGADNSPLHF. The CDR3 nucleotides read TGTGCCAGCACCTTAGGGGCCGATAATTCACCCCTCCACTTT.

The sample holds a few counts of this clonotype. The chain joins TRBV2 to TRBJ1-1; 7 bases are a match to TRBD1. The ends lost 6 bases at V and 2 bases at J; junction bases unmatched: 6. This CDR3 is built from 14 residues. The germline V gene has CDR1 SNHLY and CDR2 FYNNEI. CDR3 DNA: TGTGCCAGCAGAGTGGGACAGACAAACACTGAAGCTTTCTTT. Its translation is CASRVGQTNTEAFF.

This chain links TRBV6-1 with TRBJ1-2; a weak D match, TRBD1 (5 bases). This CDR3 region has 13 residues. In germline, CDR1 is MNHNS, CDR2 SASEGT. The V end lost 6 bases, the J end lost 2 bases, and 10 bases lay between the germline ends. The CDR3 spells CASRESGNYGYTF. DNA of the CDR3: TGTGCCAGCAGGGAATCAGGGAACTATGGCTACACCTTC.

This clonotype came up a few times. The chain employs TRBV5-1 and TRBJ2-5; no firm D call. There are 13 residues in the CDR3. Trimming stripped 3 bases from V and 2 bases from J, with 8 bases between. The V gene's germline CDR1 is SGHRS and CDR2 YFSETQ. The CDR3 DNA sequence: TGCGCCAGCAGCTCCAGGCTACAAGAGACCCAGTACTTC. Amino acids: CASSSRLQETQYF. The full variable domain, completed using reference TRBV5-1 and TRBJ2-5, is KAGVTQTPRYLIKTRGQQVTLSCSPISGHRSVSWYQQTPGQGLQFLFEYFSETQRNKGNFPGRFSGRQFSNSRSEMNVSTLELGDSALYLCASSSRLQETQYFGPGTRLLVL.

The chain carries TRBV7-9 and TRBJ1-1, with D perhaps matching TRBD1 (6 bases). Trimming pared 2 bases from V and 1 base from J, leaving 11 bases between. CDR1 and CDR2 (germline): SEHNR, FQNEAQ (reference sequence). The CDR3 is 15 residues long. The CDR3 here is CASSLPLGQNTEAFF. The CDR3 region has the DNA TGTGCCAGCAGCTTACCCCTGGGACAGAACACTGAAGCTTTCTTT.

The rearrangement joins TRBV20-1 to TRBJ1-1; 8 nucleotides line up with TRBD1. CDR1 DFQATT and CDR2 SNEGSKA come from the germline V gene (reference sequence). With 2 bases clipped from V and 3 bases from J, the junction kept 8 bases outside the gene matches. This CDR3 has 15 residues. The CDR3 loop reads CSARYPSDRDTEAFF. CDR3 DNA: TGCAGTGCTAGATATCCTTCGGACAGGGACACTGAAGCTTTCTTT.

The genes are TRBV20-1 and TRBJ2-3; no clear D. The CDR3 loop spans 14 amino acids. Germline-derived CDR1 and CDR2 are DFQATT and SNEGSKA (reference sequence). V was cut by 5 bases and J by 1 base, with 13 bases left in between. CDR3 sequence: CSARTNRGTDTQYF. The CDR3 region has the DNA TGCAGTGCTCGAACTAATCGAGGCACAGATACGCAGTATTTT.

The chain links TRBV12-3 or TRBV12-4 to TRBJ1-2; 7 bases align to TRBD1. CDR3 length equals 13 residues. The J segment lost 6 bases and the V segment lost 5 bases, leaving 6 bases of the junction unmatched. This CDR3 is CASSADRADGYTF. The DNA for the CDR3 is TGTGCCAGCAGTGCTGACAGGGCTGATGGCTACACCTTC.

This clonotype came up a few times. V usage is TRBV7-2 and J usage is TRBJ1-6, with 9 bases lining up with TRBD1. The CDR3 sequence is 15 residues long. V shed 6 bases and J 10 bases; nucleotides not matched to a gene: 10. The V gene's germline CDR1 is SGHTA and CDR2 FQGNSA. CDR3: CASRPRTGAGSPLHF. CDR3 bases: TGTGCCAGCAGACCTCGGACAGGGGCGGGATCACCCCTCCACTTT.

The chain links TRBV10-2 to TRBJ1-6; the match to TRBD1 covers 8 bases. Germline V lookup: CDR1 WSHSY, CDR2 SAAADI. Trimming at V came to 5 bases and at J to 7 bases, leaving 7 bases not matched to a gene. The CDR3 consists of 15 residues. The CDR3 spells CASSLRQGRNSPLHF. Written as DNA, the CDR3 is TGCGCCAGCAGTCTTAGACAGGGGCGGAATTCACCCCTCCACTTT.

This chain links TRBV6-1 with TRBJ1-4; possible D gene TRBD1, 6 bases. The germline gives CDR1 MNHNS, CDR2 SASEGT. There are 12 residues in the CDR3. V was shortened by 8 bases and J by 10 bases, with 14 bases between the two germline ends. The CDR3 loop reads CASLRGSGKLFF. The CDR3 DNA reads as TGTGCCAGCCTGAGGGGGAGCGGAAAACTGTTTTTT.

J is TRBJ1-2 and V is TRBV7-2, with D perhaps matching TRBD1 (5 bases). Germline lookup yields CDR1 SGHTA and CDR2 FQGNSA. CDR3 size: 15 residues. V lost 5 bases and J 7 bases, leaving 20 bases between the germline ends. The DNA for the CDR3 is TGTGCCAGCAGCCCAGGAGGTCCCAGGGAGTCTGGCTACACCTTC. It translates to CASSPGGPRESGYTF.

V usage is TRBV11-2 and J usage is TRBJ2-6; D possibly corresponds to TRBD1 (5 bases). Germline V gene lookup returns CDR1 SGHAT and CDR2 FQNNGV. The CDR3 has 16 residues. V lost 3 bases, J lost 3 bases, and 12 bases lay in between. CDR3 sequence reads: CASSFQGRFGANVLTF. The CDR3 bases are TGTGCCAGCAGCTTCCAGGGAAGGTTTGGGGCCAACGTCCTGACTTTC.

This clonotype was detected a few times. This chain joins TRBV20-1 and TRBJ1-5; D might be TRBD1 (5 bases). The V gene lost 0 bases and the J gene lost 1 base, with 13 bases spanning the gap. The germline V gene encodes CDR1 DFQATT and CDR2 SNEGSKA (reference sequence). The CDR3 runs to 16 residues. CDR3 sequence: CSARDTAGGSNQPQHF. In DNA form, the CDR3 reads TGCAGTGCTAGAGATACCGCGGGGGGAAGCAATCAGCCCCAGCATTTT.

This rearrangement joins TRBV10-3 to TRBJ1-2, with D hard to call. Germline assignment: CDR1 ENHRY and CDR2 SYGVKD. Between the trimmed V and J ends, which lost 2 bases and 3 bases, there was a span of 13 bases. The CDR3 length is 15 residues. The CDR3 coding sequence is TGTGCCATCAGTGAGGAAGACGGAGCGTACTATGGCTACACCTTC. It is translated as CAISEEDGAYYGYTF.

V and J are TRBV12-3 or TRBV12-4 and TRBJ1-2, with D maybe TRBD1 (5 bases). V lost 9 bases and J 1 base, leaving 21 bases between the germline ends. The CDR3 loop spans 16 amino acids. The CDR3 nucleotides read TGTGCCAGGAAAACCTCGATCGGGGCGATTAACTATGGCTACACCTTC. Translating gives CARKTSIGAINYGYTF.

The chain combines TRBV12-3 or TRBV12-4 with TRBJ1-6; weak D call: TRBD1 (5 bases). Trimming removed 6 bases from V and 8 bases from J, with 14 bases in between. The CDR3 spans 14 residues. In nucleotides, the CDR3 is TGTGCCAGCAGCCGGACACGGAGTTATTCACCCCTCCACTTT. Translated: CASSRTRSYSPLHF.

This clonotype was picked up one time. The chain recombines TRBV19 with TRBJ2-7, with 7 bases lining up with TRBD1. The V gene's germline CDR1 is LNHDA and CDR2 SQIVND (reference sequence). The ends lost 9 bases at V and 5 bases at J; junction bases unmatched: 10. The CDR3 is 13 amino acids. This CDR3 reads CASGQAINHEQYF. The CDR3 nucleotides read TGTGCCAGCGGACAGGCTATCAACCACGAGCAGTACTTC.

The chain joins TRBV6-1 to TRBJ2-2; TRBD1 aligns across 7 bases. Germline loops: CDR1 MNHNS, CDR2 SASEGT. The CDR3 has 18 amino acids. V lost 3 bases to trimming and J lost 7 bases; unmatched junction nucleotides: 17. CDR3 coding DNA: TGTGCCAGCAGTGATAGGGTTATAGGGGGCGCTGACATCGGGGAGCTGTTTTTT. Translating gives CASSDRVIGGADIGELFF.

This chain links TRBV2 with TRBJ2-3; 8 bases align to TRBD2. Trimming took 8 bases from V and 6 from J; bases not matched to a gene: 4. Germline CDR1 reads SNHLY; CDR2 reads FYNNEI. The CDR3 runs to 12 residues. Here the CDR3 reads CASWSSGDTQYF. CDR3 DNA: TGTGCCAGCTGGTCTAGCGGGGATACGCAGTATTTT. The full variable domain, its missing parts supplied by reference TRBV2 and TRBJ2-3, is EPEVTQTPSHQVTQMGQEVILRCVPISNHLYFYWYRQILGQKVEFLVSFYNNEISEKSEIFDDQFSVERPDGSNFTLKIRSTKLEDSAMYFCASWSSGDTQYFGPGTRLTVL.

This rearrangement joins TRBV19 to TRBJ1-3, with D maybe TRBD1 (5 bases). This CDR3 has 16 residues. The V end was cut by 5 bases, the J end by 0 bases, with 14 bases between. Germline-derived CDR1 and CDR2 are LNHDA and SQIVND (reference sequence). The CDR3, as DNA: TGTGCCAGTAGTCAGATCGGGGGGAGCTCTGGAAACACCATATATTTT. Translated, it gives CASSQIGGSSGNTIYF.

This clonotype has more than one count but fewer than ten. The V gene is TRBV6-1, the J gene TRBJ1-3; 8 nucleotides match TRBD1. V shed 5 bases, J shed 7 bases, and the junction held 7 bases outside the gene matches. The CDR3 contains 14 residues. Germline CDR1 reads MNHNS; CDR2 reads SASEGT. CDR3 bases: TGTGCCAGCAGTCACAGGGGGGACCAGAACACCATATATTTT. As protein: CASSHRGDQNTIYF.

The rearrangement joins TRBV9 to TRBJ2-3, with 9 bases aligning to TRBD2. The CDR3 is made up of 15 amino acids. The V gene's germline CDR1 is SGDLS and CDR2 YYNGEE. V was pared by 4 bases and J by 1 base, with 4 bases of the junction left unmatched. The CDR3 sequence: CASSFRLAGTDTQYF. CDR3 sequence (DNA): TGTGCCAGCAGCTTCAGACTAGCGGGCACAGATACGCAGTATTTT.

This chain links TRBV27 with TRBJ1-2; 8 bases agree with TRBD1. V shed 5 bases and J 5 bases; nucleotides not matched to a gene: 7. The CDR3 spans 14 residues. CDR1 and CDR2 from the germline V gene are MNHEY and SMNVEV (reference sequence). The CDR3 spells CASSVNDRGYGYTF. DNA for the CDR3: TGTGCCAGCAGTGTAAACGACAGGGGATATGGCTACACCTTC.

This clonotype was detected only a few times. This chain joins TRBV6-1 and TRBJ2-5; no definite D call. V lost 6 bases, J lost 3 bases, and 11 bases lay in between. Germline V gene lookup returns CDR1 MNHNS and CDR2 SASEGT. The CDR3 consists of 13 residues. The CDR3 DNA reads TGTGCCAGCAGCTGGAACCCTGAAGAGACCCAGTACTTC. Translation gives CASSWNPEETQYF.

The chain has TRBV4-1 and TRBJ2-7; 7 nucleotides line up with TRBD1. The CDR3 sequence is 14 residues long. Germline trimming cut 3 bases from V and 1 base from J; bases unmatched to any gene: 3. Germline-derived CDR1 and CDR2 are MGHRA and YSYEKL. In DNA form, the CDR3 reads TGCGCCAGCAGCCACGACAGGGATTCCTACGAGCAGTACTTC. It encodes CASSHDRDSYEQYF.